This passage covers 29 T cell receptor beta chains from one sample sequenced in a study of cytomegalovirus exposure and HLA in healthy donors. This PCR relied on a set of 60 Vbeta primers and 13 Jbeta primers. The protocol was immunoSEQ multiplex PCR, while the TCRdb copy is restricted to in-frame clones and leaves out a portion. Seen here are 200,000 to 250,000 clones, about 80% observed once, and the top ten hold approximately 0.5%. Specimen: PBMCs. The receptors originated from a woman in her 40s in good health and CMV-seronegative.

This sequence joins TRBV7-3 and TRBJ2-1, with a weak D call TRBD2 (5 bases). The V and J ends lost 1 base and 6 bases respectively, with 16 bases between them. The germline gives CDR1 SGHTA, CDR2 FQGTGA. The CDR3 contains 16 residues. The CDR3 region has the DNA TGTGCCAGCAGCTTAAGTGGCGGACGCGGAGGCAATGAGCAGTTCTTC. This sequence encodes CASSLSGGRGGNEQFF. The whole variable domain, remainder taken from reference TRBV7-3 and TRBJ2-1, is GAGVSQTPSNKVTEKGKYVELRCDPISGHTALYWYRQSLGQGPEFLIYFQGTGAADDSGLPNDRFFAVRPEGSVSTLKIQRTERGDSAVYLCASSLSGGRGGNEQFFGPGTRLTVL.

The chain couples TRBV5-1 to TRBJ2-5; 11 nucleotides agree with TRBD1. The germline V gene has CDR1 SGHRS and CDR2 YFSETQ. J gave up 4 bases and V 1 base, and 3 bases lay outside the gene matches. This CDR3 comprises 15 residues. The CDR3 is CASSLQGTGGETQYF. For the CDR3, the DNA is TGCGCCAGCAGCTTGCAGGGGACAGGGGGAGAGACCCAGTACTTC.

The chain couples TRBV12-5 to TRBJ1-5; the D gene is possibly TRBD1 (5 bases). The CDR3 length is 14 residues. Deletions cut 7 bases from V and 5 bases from J, with 15 bases between. Germline loops: CDR1 LGHNT, CDR2 FRNRAP. In DNA form, the CDR3 reads TGTGCTAGTGCATTCGGCGGGGGTGATCAGCCCCAGCATTTT. It codes for CASAFGGGDQPQHF.

V gene TRBV6-1 combines with J gene TRBJ1-3; D is uncertain. The CDR3 totals 18 residues. Germline values: CDR1 MNHNS, CDR2 SASEGT. V lost 2 bases and J lost 0, with 17 bases in between. The CDR3 here is CASSETDGWFRSGNTIYF. The CDR3 nucleotides are TGTGCCAGCAGTGAAACAGACGGTTGGTTTCGCTCTGGAAACACCATATATTTT.

This clone was observed a handful of times. The V call is TRBV5-1, the J call TRBJ2-2, with unresolved D. V lost 0 bases and J 0 bases, leaving 9 bases between the germline ends. Germline CDR1 SGHRS, CDR2 YFSETQ. This CDR3 region has 16 residues. The DNA of the CDR3 is TGCGCCAGCAGCTTGGGTCAGACTTCGAACACCGGGGAGCTGTTTTTT. Protein product: CASSLGQTSNTGELFF.

The sample holds one count of this clone. The rearrangement joins TRBV2 to TRBJ1-2; 10 nucleotides line up with TRBD1. From germline, CDR1 is SNHLY and CDR2 FYNNEI. Germline trimming cut 7 bases from V and 2 bases from J; bases unmatched to any gene: 10. CDR3 length: 16 amino acids. The CDR3 nucleotides are TGTGCCAGCATCCGGGACAGGGGAGTCCCGAACTATGGCTACACCTTC. Translating it yields CASIRDRGVPNYGYTF.

The chain combines TRBV6-6 with TRBJ2-5; 7 positions match TRBD1. The CDR3 covers 15 residues. The V gene's germline CDR1 is MNHNY and CDR2 SVGAGI (reference sequence). V shed 5 bases, J shed 2 bases, and the junction held 8 bases outside the gene matches. The CDR3 DNA is TGTGCCAGCAGTCTCGGGACAGACTTACAAGAGACCCAGTACTTC. Translated: CASSLGTDLQETQYF.

The V call is TRBV5-1, the J call TRBJ2-5; no clear D. The J call may be in error: the DNA end matches TRBJ2-7 better. CDR3 length equals 12 residues. Germline CDR1 and CDR2: SGHRS and YFSETQ. CDR3 sequence (DNA): TGCGCCAGCAGCTTGGAATCCTACGAGCAGTACTTC. Its translation: CASSLESYEQYF.

The gene calls are TRBV7-3 and TRBJ2-5; 9 nucleotides match TRBD1. This CDR3 comprises 16 residues. Looked up from germline, CDR1 is SGHTA and CDR2 is FQGTGA. The V segment lost 1 base and the J segment 5 bases; nucleotides outside the gene matches: 8. Written as DNA, the CDR3 is TGTGCCAGCAGCTTAAAAGTGGGGACAGGGATGGAGACCCAGTACTTC. Protein sequence: CASSLKVGTGMETQYF.

This chain joins TRBV28 and TRBJ1-3, with D perhaps matching TRBD1 (6 bases). Per germline, CDR1 MDHEN and CDR2 SYDVKM. V lost 7 bases, J lost 2 bases, and 12 bases lay in between. This CDR3 region has 14 residues. The CDR3, as DNA: TGTGCCAGCAACGAGGGGGGGGCTGGAAACACCATATATTTT. Its protein product is CASNEGGAGNTIYF.

This clone was counted a few times. V usage is TRBV6-5 and J usage is TRBJ2-7; D uncertain. Germline assignment: CDR1 MNHEY and CDR2 SVGAGI. V was clipped by 2 bases and J by 3 bases, with 8 bases between them. The CDR3 contains 13 residues. CDR3 in amino acids: CASSYGPDYEQYF. The CDR3 DNA reads TGTGCCAGCAGTTACGGGCCAGACTACGAGCAGTACTTC.

CDR3 amino acids: CASKQGPDTQYF. In nucleotides, the CDR3 is TGTGCCAGCAAACAGGGGCCAGATACGCAGTATTTT. The genes are TRBV6-1 and TRBJ2-3; 7 positions agree with TRBD1. Germline lookup yields CDR1 MNHNS and CDR2 SASEGT. The CDR3 consists of 12 residues. Germline trimming cut 7 bases from V and 4 bases from J; bases unmatched to any gene: 2.

The rearrangement uses TRBV5-1 and TRBJ2-1; 9 positions match TRBD1. The CDR3 runs 13 residues. Germline CDR1 reads SGHRS; CDR2 reads YFSETQ. V gave up 7 bases and J gave up 12 bases; unmatched junction bases: 11. DNA for the CDR3: TGCGCCAGCGAAATGGACAGGGGTCAGAGGCAGTTCTTC. The encoded protein is CASEMDRGQRQFF.

The gene calls are TRBV19 and TRBJ2-6; 9 bases map to TRBD1. The CDR3 has 19 amino acids. CDR1 LNHDA and CDR2 SQIVND come from the germline V gene (reference sequence). Losses at the gene ends were 3 bases for V and 0 bases for J; bases not matched to a gene: 9. The CDR3 DNA sequence: TGTGCCAGTAGTATTGGGACAGGGTGGGAAAACTCTGGGGCCAACGTCCTGACTTTC. Amino acids: CASSIGTGWENSGANVLTF.

Here the CDR3 reads CASSQDRTGSDSPLHF. DNA of the CDR3: TGCGCCAGCAGCCAAGATCGGACAGGATCGGATTCACCCCTCCACTTT. The V call is TRBV4-3, the J call TRBJ1-6, with 7 bases fitting TRBD1. The V gene end was trimmed by 0 bases and the J gene end by 8 bases; junction bases not matched to a gene: 7. Germline V gene lookup returns CDR1 LGHNA and CDR2 YSLEER. This CDR3 contains 16 residues.

This clone was seen more than once but under ten times. This chain joins TRBV6-5 and TRBJ1-4; 8 bases are shared with TRBD1. V lost 4 bases to trimming and J lost 8 bases; unmatched junction nucleotides: 12. Per the germline V gene, CDR1 is MNHEY and CDR2 is SVGAGI. This CDR3 spans 16 amino acids. CDR3 residues: CASSSTKQGGGEKLFF. The CDR3 DNA reads as TGTGCCAGCAGTTCGACCAAACAGGGGGGAGGCGAAAAACTGTTTTTT.

This rearrangement joins TRBV7-2 to TRBJ2-3; 9 bases line up with TRBD2. Germline V gene data show CDR1 as SGHTA and CDR2 as FQGNSA. The trim removed 7 bases at V and 0 bases at J, leaving 11 bases unmatched. The CDR3 has 17 amino acids. CDR3 sequence: CASTRPGGGGSTDTQYF. The DNA for the CDR3 is TGTGCCAGCACCCGCCCTGGCGGGGGGGGAAGCACAGATACGCAGTATTTT.

In its sample, this clone was seen a few times. The chain carries TRBV11-3 and TRBJ1-4, with D tentatively TRBD1 (6 bases). Germline loops: CDR1 SGHNT, CDR2 YENEEA. The V gene lost 4 bases and the J gene lost 5 bases, with 11 bases spanning the gap. The CDR3 sequence is 14 residues long. CDR3 nucleotide sequence: TGTGCCAGCAGCTCAGGGGCCAAGAATGAAAAACTGTTTTTT. Translation gives CASSSGAKNEKLFF.

This chain links TRBV6-5 with TRBJ1-4; 7 bases agree with TRBD1. Germline V gene data show CDR1 as MNHEY and CDR2 as SVGAGI. V was pared by 6 bases and J by 8 bases, with 9 bases of the junction left unmatched. The CDR3 runs to 14 residues. For the CDR3, the DNA is TGTGCCAGCAGAACCCGACAGGGCGAAGAAAAACTGTTTTTT. It codes for CASRTRQGEEKLFF.

This clone has only a few counts. The gene calls are TRBV7-9 and TRBJ1-4; D not certain. The length of the CDR3 is 15 residues. With 5 bases removed from V and 1 base from J, the gap between germline ends came to 11 bases. The germline CDR1 and CDR2 sequences are SEHNR and FQNEAQ (reference sequence). This CDR3 reads CASSPARETNEKLFF. Here the CDR3 DNA reads TGTGCCAGCAGCCCGGCGCGGGAAACTAATGAAAAACTGTTTTTT.

This clone has ten or more counts. V and J are TRBV4-3 and TRBJ2-2, with D possibly matching TRBD2 (5 bases). V lost 3 bases and J 4 bases, leaving 9 bases between the germline ends. The germline gives CDR1 LGHNA, CDR2 YSLEER. This CDR3 has 14 residues. The CDR3 region is CASSHGRGTGELFF. CDR3 coding DNA: TGCGCCAGCAGCCACGGACGGGGCACCGGGGAGCTGTTTTTT.

The chain combines TRBV7-9 with TRBJ2-2, with a possible D match to TRBD1 (5 bases). This CDR3 has 17 amino acids. Germline CDR1 SEHNR, CDR2 FQNEAQ (reference sequence). V lost 1 base to trimming and J lost 6 bases, with 18 bases between them. The CDR3, as DNA: TGTGCCAGCAGCTTAGTGCGTGGACATAGTCTCGCCGGGGAGCTGTTTTTT. This sequence encodes CASSLVRGHSLAGELFF.

The CDR3 region is CASSLPGLAGGSGAETQYF. The CDR3 DNA reads TGTGCCAGCAGCTTACCCGGACTAGCGGGGGGGTCGGGCGCAGAGACCCAGTACTTC. V gene TRBV5-6 combines with J gene TRBJ2-5, with 15 bases matching TRBD2. In germline, CDR1 is SGHDT, CDR2 YYEEEE. V gave up 2 bases and J gave up 4 bases; unmatched junction bases: 12. CDR3 length equals 19 residues.

This clone has only a few counts. The V and J genes are TRBV5-5 and TRBJ1-5, with D unclear. The V and J ends lost 4 bases and 4 bases respectively, with 9 bases between them. The CDR3 is 13 amino acids. Germline V gene sequence: CDR1 SGHKS, CDR2 YYEKEE (reference sequence). CDR3 amino acids: CASSAVWNQPQHF. DNA of the CDR3: TGTGCCAGCAGCGCGGTGTGGAATCAGCCCCAGCATTTT.

The chain is built from TRBV30 and TRBJ2-2, with a weak D call TRBD1 (5 bases). CDR3 size: 15 residues. Germline loops: CDR1 GTSNPN, CDR2 SVGIG (reference sequence). V gave up 2 bases and J gave up 1 base, with 11 bases separating them. As DNA, the CDR3 is TGTGCCTGGAGTCTGAACAGGAGGAACACCGGGGAGCTGTTTTTT. This encodes CAWSLNRRNTGELFF.

About this clone itself: Within the sample, other DNA sequences also encode this same CDR3. The chain is built from TRBV7-8 and TRBJ1-1; perhaps TRBD1 as D (5 bases). The CDR3 spans 13 residues. Trimming took 4 bases from V and 4 from J, leaving 10 bases between them. Germline V gene lookup returns CDR1 SGHVS and CDR2 FQNEAQ. In nucleotides, the CDR3 is TGTGCCAGCAGCTGGCAGGGTGGCACTGAAGCTTTCTTT. Amino acid sequence: CASSWQGGTEAFF.

This chain links TRBV2 with TRBJ1-1, with D perhaps TRBD1 (6 bases). Germline V lookup: CDR1 SNHLY, CDR2 FYNNEI. The ends were cut back, 6 bases at V and 11 bases at J, with 16 bases in the middle. The CDR3 has 12 amino acids. In DNA, the CDR3 is TGTGCCAGCAGGGCAGGGGAGGGAAGGGCTTTCTTT. Its protein is CASRAGEGRAFF. The full variable domain, its missing parts supplied by reference TRBV2 and TRBJ1-1, is EPEVTQTPSHQVTQMGQEVILRCVPISNHLYFYWYRQILGQKVEFLVSFYNNEISEKSEIFDDQFSVERPDGSNFTLKIRSTKLEDSAMYFCASRAGEGRAFFGQGTRLTVV.

In its sample, this clone was seen a few times. The genes are TRBV12-5 and TRBJ1-4; unclear D gene. CDR1 is LGHNT and CDR2 is FRNRAP in the germline V gene. Trimming took 8 bases from V and 3 from J, leaving 7 bases between them. There are 12 residues in the CDR3. The CDR3 DNA is TGTGCTAGTCGCTCGGCTAATGAAAAACTGTTTTTT. Encoded protein: CASRSANEKLFF.

V usage is TRBV30 and J usage is TRBJ1-4; D unclear. There are 14 residues in the CDR3. From germline, CDR1 is GTSNPN and CDR2 SVGIG (reference sequence). The V and J ends lost 0 bases and 5 bases respectively, with 10 bases between them. CDR3 in DNA: TGTGCCTGGAGTGTGCGCACTTCGAATGAAAAACTGTTTTTT. This gives the protein CAWSVRTSNEKLFF.